A single sample is the source of the 2 T cell receptor beta chains below, sequenced in a study of blood T cell repertoires in COVID-19 (dated by TCRdb to about 2020). The receptor library was made with the immunoSEQ multiplex PCR assay. TCRdb obtained this table from immuneACCESS and retained in-frame rearrangements with V and J assigned. These tables miss some clones; where compared with another copy, unresolved V genes account for less than half of the shortfall, and the remainder is unexplained. Counted in this sample were some 340,000 clones; around 80% of them appeared once. Just under 3% of the sample belongs to the ten largest clones. Material for sequencing was peripheral blood. Receptor source: a man between 25 and 39 years old with active or convalescent COVID-19.

This clone has just one count. The chain employs TRBV5-8 and TRBJ1-4; TRBD1 matches 9 bases. With V trimmed by 4 bases and J by 2 bases, 9 bases remained unmatched. Germline V gene data show CDR1 as SGHTS and CDR2 as YDEGEE. CDR3 length equals 17 residues. The CDR3 DNA is TGTGCCAGCAGCCTTCCGGGACAGGGCTCTACTAATGAAAAACTGTTTTTT. Translating gives CASSLPGQGSTNEKLFF.

In DNA form, the CDR3 reads TGTGCCAGCAGTTCTCCCGGGACAGGGTTACACGAGCAGTACTTC. It translates to CASSSPGTGLHEQYF. This rearrangement joins TRBV27 to TRBJ2-7; 9 bases align to TRBD1. J lost 5 bases, V lost 4 bases, and 9 bases had no gene match. CDR3 length equals 15 residues. From germline, CDR1 is MNHEY and CDR2 SMNVEV (reference sequence).